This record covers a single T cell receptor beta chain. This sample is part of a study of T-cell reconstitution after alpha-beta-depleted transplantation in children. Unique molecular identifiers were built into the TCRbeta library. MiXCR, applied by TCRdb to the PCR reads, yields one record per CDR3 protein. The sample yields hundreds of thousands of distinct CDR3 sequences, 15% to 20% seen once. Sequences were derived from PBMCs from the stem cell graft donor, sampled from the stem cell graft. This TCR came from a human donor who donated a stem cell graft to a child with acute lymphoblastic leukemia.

CDR3 region: CSVRGRSSYNEQFF. Written as DNA, the CDR3 is TGCAGCGTCCGGGGACGGAGCTCCTACAATGAGCAGTTCTTC. The V gene is TRBV29-1, the J gene TRBJ2-1; D could derive from TRBD1 or TRBD2 (5 bases each). The CDR3 contains 14 residues. V lost 6 bases to trimming and J lost 0 bases, with 12 bases between them. The germline V gene encodes CDR1 SQVTM and CDR2 ANQGSEA.